The 9 T cell receptor beta chains presented below share a single source sample, sequenced in a study of control samples from healthy donors and cancer patients. Repertoires were generated with immunoSEQ multiplex PCR, while TCRdb's copy carries only in-frame clones and drops some. The sample has about 150,000 clones, approximately 93% seen once. Input material: blood. Source of these receptors: a man in his fifties or sixties in good health.

The CDR3 region is CASSWAGQYNEQFF. CDR3 in DNA: TGTGCCAGCAGTTGGGCGGGTCAATACAATGAGCAGTTCTTC. This chain joins TRBV6-2 or TRBV6-3 and TRBJ2-1; D perhaps matches TRBD2 (5 bases). The CDR3 contains 14 residues. Trimming took off 4 bases at V and 4 bases at J, with 11 bases between the two ends. Germline CDR1 reads MNHEY; CDR2 reads SVGEGT.

This chain joins TRBV28 and TRBJ2-6; either TRBD1 or TRBD2 may supply D (5 bases each). Trimming left V 3 bases short and J 2 bases short, with 8 bases between. Per germline, CDR1 MDHEN and CDR2 SYDVKM. CDR3 size: 15 residues. CDR3 sequence: CASSFGATGANVLTF. DNA for the CDR3: TGTGCCAGCAGTTTCGGGGCGACTGGGGCCAACGTCCTGACTTTC.

V gene TRBV15 combines with J gene TRBJ2-7, with unresolved D. V lost 0 bases, J lost 0 bases, and 12 bases lay in between. CDR1 and CDR2 from the germline V gene are LNHNV and YYDKDF (reference sequence). The CDR3 has 16 amino acids. CDR3 DNA: TGTGCCACCAGCAGAGATTCTGGCGATAGCTCCTACGAGCAGTACTTC. The encoded protein is CATSRDSGDSSYEQYF.

CDR3 loop: CASSLRAGGETQYF. The CDR3 coding sequence is TGTGCCAGCAGCTTGCGGGCAGGGGGCGAGACCCAGTACTTC. The V and J genes are TRBV5-6 and TRBJ2-5; 8 bases line up with TRBD1. CDR3 length: 14 residues. Trimming removed 1 base from V and 5 bases from J; junction bases left unmatched: 4. Germline V gives CDR1 SGHDT, CDR2 YYEEEE. The variable domain in full, completed from reference TRBV5-6 and TRBJ2-5, reads DAGVTQSPTHLIKTRGQQVTLRCSPKSGHDTVSWYQQALGQGPQFIFQYYEEEERQRGNFPDRFSGHQFPNYSSELNVNALLLGDSALYLCASSLRAGGETQYFGPGTRLLVL.

The chain has TRBV9 and TRBJ2-2; the match to TRBD1 covers 7 bases. Germline CDR1 SGDLS, CDR2 YYNGEE. The CDR3 is made up of 14 amino acids. V gave up 5 bases and J gave up 5 bases; unmatched junction bases: 6. CDR3: CASRARDRTGELFF. The CDR3 nucleotides read TGTGCCAGCAGGGCCCGGGACAGAACCGGGGAGCTGTTTTTT.

This rearrangement joins TRBV28 to TRBJ2-7; D may match TRBD1 or TRBD2 (5 bases each). CDR1 MDHEN and CDR2 SYDVKM come from the germline V gene. The V end was cut by 6 bases, the J end by 0 bases, with 21 bases between. CDR3 length equals 17 residues. The CDR3 nucleotides are TGTGCCAGCAGGCCCCGGGACCCTGGATGGGGCTCCTACGAGCAGTACTTC. It translates to CASRPRDPGWGSYEQYF.

The chain couples TRBV2 to TRBJ2-2, with 8 positions matching TRBD1. The CDR3 length is 15 residues. In germline, CDR1 is SNHLY, CDR2 FYNNEI. V shed 6 bases and J 4 bases; nucleotides not matched to a gene: 7. The DNA of the CDR3 is TGTGCCAGCAGATACAGGGGGTTGGTCACCGGGGAGCTGTTTTTT. Its translation: CASRYRGLVTGELFF.

The chain employs TRBV30 and TRBJ1-6, with no clear D. With 0 bases removed from V and 9 bases from J, the gap between germline ends came to 9 bases. This CDR3 is built from 13 residues. Germline V gene sequence: CDR1 GTSNPN, CDR2 SVGIG (reference sequence). The DNA for the CDR3 is TGTGCCTGGAGTGTAGTAGGGCTTTCACCCCTCCACTTT. This gives the protein CAWSVVGLSPLHF.

The chain recombines TRBV3-1 (or the pseudogene TRBV3-2) with TRBJ2-7; D is unresolved. CDR3 size: 14 residues. V was clipped by 1 base and J by 5 bases, with 12 bases between them. Germline V gene data show CDR1 as LGHDT and CDR2 as YNNKEL (reference sequence). The CDR3 DNA sequence: TGTGCCAGCAGCCAAGCTCCGCCACCCAACGAGCAGTACTTC. Translating it yields CASSQAPPPNEQYF.